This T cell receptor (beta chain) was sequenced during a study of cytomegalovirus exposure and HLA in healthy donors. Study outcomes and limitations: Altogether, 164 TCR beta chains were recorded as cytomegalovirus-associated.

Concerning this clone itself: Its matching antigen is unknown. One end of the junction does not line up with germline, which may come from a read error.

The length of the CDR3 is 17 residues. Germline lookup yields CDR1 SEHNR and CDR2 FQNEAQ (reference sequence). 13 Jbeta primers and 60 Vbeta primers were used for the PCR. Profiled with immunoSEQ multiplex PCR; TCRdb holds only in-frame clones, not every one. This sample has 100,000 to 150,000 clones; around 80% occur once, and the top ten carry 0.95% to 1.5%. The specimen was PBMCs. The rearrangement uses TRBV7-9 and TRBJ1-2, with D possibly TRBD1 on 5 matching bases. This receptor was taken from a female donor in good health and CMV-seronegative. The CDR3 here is CSSSLSFRGEGSRGYTF. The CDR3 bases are TGTTCCAGCAGCTTATCGTTTAGGGGCGAAGGGTCTCGTGGCTACACCTTC.